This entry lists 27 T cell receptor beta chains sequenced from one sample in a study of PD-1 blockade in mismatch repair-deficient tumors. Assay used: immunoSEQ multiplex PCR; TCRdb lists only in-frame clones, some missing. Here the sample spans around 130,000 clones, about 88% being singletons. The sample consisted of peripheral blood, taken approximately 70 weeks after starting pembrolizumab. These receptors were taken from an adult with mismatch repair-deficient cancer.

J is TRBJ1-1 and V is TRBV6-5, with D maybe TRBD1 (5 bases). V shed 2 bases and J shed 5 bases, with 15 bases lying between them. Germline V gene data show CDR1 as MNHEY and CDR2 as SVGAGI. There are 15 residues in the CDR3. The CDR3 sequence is CASSYGRGGKTEAFF. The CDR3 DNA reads TGTGCCAGCAGTTACGGGAGGGGAGGGAAAACTGAAGCTTTCTTT.

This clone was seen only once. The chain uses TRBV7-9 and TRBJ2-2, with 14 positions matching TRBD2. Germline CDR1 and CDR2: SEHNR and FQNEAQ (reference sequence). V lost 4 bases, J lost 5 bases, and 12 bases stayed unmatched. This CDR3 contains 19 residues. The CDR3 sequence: CASSSIPGLAGVRTGELFF. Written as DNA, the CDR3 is TGTGCCAGCAGCTCTATACCGGGACTAGCGGGAGTTCGTACCGGGGAGCTGTTTTTT.

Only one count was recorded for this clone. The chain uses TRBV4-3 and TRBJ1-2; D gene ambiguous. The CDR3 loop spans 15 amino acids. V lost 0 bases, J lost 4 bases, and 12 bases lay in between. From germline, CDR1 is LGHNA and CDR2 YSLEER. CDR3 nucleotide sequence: TGCGCCAGCAGCCAAGAATATAAGGGCCTCTATGGCTACACCTTC. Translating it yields CASSQEYKGLYGYTF.

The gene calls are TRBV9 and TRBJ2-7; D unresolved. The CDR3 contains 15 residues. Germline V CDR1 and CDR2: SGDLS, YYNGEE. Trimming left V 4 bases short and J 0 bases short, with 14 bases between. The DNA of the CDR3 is TGTGCCAGCAGCCCAGACGGCAGGACCTCCTACGAGCAGTACTTC. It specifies CASSPDGRTSYEQYF.

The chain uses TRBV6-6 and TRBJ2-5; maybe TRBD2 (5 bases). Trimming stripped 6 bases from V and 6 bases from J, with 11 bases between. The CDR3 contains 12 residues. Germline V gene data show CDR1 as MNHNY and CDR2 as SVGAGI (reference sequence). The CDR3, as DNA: TGTGCCAGCAGCGAACGGGGTCAGACCCAGTACTTC. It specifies CASSERGQTQYF.

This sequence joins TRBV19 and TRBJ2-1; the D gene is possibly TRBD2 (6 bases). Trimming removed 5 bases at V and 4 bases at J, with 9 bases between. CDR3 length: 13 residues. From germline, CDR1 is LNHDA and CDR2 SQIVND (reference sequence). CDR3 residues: CASSASDYNEQFF. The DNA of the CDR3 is TGTGCCAGTAGTGCTAGCGATTACAATGAGCAGTTCTTC.

CDR3 DNA sequence: TGTGCCAGCAGTTTTATGCGGGAGAAGACCGGGGAGCTGTTTTTT. Translating gives CASSFMREKTGELFF. The chain uses TRBV27 and TRBJ2-2; 7 bases map to TRBD2. CDR3 length: 15 amino acids. The germline V gene encodes CDR1 MNHEY and CDR2 SMNVEV (reference sequence). The junction had 6 bases not matched to a gene; V was cut back by 3 bases and J by 5 bases.

This CDR3 is CASSHMTLNTQYF. CDR3 nucleotides: TGTGCCAGCAGTCACATGACCTTAAATACGCAGTATTTT. The chain couples TRBV28 to TRBJ2-3; D remains unclear. The CDR3 runs to 13 residues. Germline loops: CDR1 MDHEN, CDR2 SYDVKM. V lost 5 bases and J 7 bases, leaving 13 bases between the germline ends.

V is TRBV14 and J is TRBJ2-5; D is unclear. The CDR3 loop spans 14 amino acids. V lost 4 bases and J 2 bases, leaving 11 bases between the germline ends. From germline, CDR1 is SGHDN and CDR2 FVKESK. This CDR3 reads CASSLLLGQETQYF. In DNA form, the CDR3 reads TGTGCCAGCAGCCTTTTATTGGGTCAAGAGACCCAGTACTTC. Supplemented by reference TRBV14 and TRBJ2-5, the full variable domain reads EAGVTQFPSHSVIEKGQTVTLRCDPISGHDNLYWYRRVMGKEIKFLLHFVKESKQDESGMPNNRFLAERTGGTYSTLKVQPAELEDSGVYFCASSLLLGQETQYFGPGTRLLVL.

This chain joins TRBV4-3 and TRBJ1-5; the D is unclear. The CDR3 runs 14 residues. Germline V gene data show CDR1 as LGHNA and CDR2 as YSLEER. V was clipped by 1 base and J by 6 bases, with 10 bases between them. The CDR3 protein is CASSQGLYRQPQHF. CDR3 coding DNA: TGCGCCAGCAGCCAAGGCCTCTACCGTCAGCCCCAGCATTTT.

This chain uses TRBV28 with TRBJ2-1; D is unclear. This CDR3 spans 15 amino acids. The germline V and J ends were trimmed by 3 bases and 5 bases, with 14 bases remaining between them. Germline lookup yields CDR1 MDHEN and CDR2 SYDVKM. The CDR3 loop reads CASSFYRVHNNEQFF. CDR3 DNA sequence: TGTGCCAGCAGTTTTTACCGGGTCCACAACAATGAGCAGTTCTTC.

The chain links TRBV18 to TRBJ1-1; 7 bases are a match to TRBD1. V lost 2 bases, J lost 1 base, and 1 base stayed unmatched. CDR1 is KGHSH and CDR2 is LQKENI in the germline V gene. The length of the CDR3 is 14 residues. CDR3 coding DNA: TGTGCCAGCTCACCAAGGGACAGGAACACTGAAGCTTTCTTT. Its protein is CASSPRDRNTEAFF.

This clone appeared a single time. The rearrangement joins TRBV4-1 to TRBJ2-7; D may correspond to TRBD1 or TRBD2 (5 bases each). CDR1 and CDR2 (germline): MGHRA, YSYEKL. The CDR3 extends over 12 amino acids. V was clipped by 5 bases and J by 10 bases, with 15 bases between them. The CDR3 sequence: CASSGASFNQYF. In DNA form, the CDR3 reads TGCGCCAGCAGCGGGGCTAGCTTTAATCAGTACTTC.

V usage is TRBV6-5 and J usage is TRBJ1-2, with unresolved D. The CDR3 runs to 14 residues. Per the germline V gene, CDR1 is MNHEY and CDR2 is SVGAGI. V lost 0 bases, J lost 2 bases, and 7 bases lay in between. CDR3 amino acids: CASSYSRQNYGYTF. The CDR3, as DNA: TGTGCCAGCAGTTACTCCAGGCAGAACTATGGCTACACCTTC.

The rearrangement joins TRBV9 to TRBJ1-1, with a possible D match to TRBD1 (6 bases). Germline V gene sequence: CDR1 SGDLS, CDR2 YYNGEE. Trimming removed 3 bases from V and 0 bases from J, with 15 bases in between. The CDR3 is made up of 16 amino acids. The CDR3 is CASSAHVGAMNTEAFF. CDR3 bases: TGTGCCAGCAGCGCGCATGTGGGGGCGATGAACACTGAAGCTTTCTTT.

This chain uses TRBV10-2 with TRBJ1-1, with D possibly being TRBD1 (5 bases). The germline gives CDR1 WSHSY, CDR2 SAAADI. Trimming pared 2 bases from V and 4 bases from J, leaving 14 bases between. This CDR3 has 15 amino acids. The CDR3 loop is CASSEMAGRVTEAFF. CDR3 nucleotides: TGCGCCAGCAGTGAGATGGCAGGGAGGGTCACTGAAGCTTTCTTT.

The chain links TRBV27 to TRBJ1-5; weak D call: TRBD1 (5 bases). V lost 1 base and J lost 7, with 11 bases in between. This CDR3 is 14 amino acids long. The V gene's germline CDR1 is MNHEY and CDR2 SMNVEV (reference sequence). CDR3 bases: TGTGCCAGCAGTTTATTAGGGGAGAACCAGCCCCAGCATTTT. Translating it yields CASSLLGENQPQHF.

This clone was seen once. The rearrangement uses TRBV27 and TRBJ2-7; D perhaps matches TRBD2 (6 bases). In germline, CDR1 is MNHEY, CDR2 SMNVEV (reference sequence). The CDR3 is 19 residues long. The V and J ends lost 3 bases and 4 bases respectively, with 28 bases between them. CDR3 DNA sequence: TGTGCCAGCAGTTTTTTCCGTCCAATACCAGCGGGTGATAGGTACGAGCAGTACTTC. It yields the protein CASSFFRPIPAGDRYEQYF.

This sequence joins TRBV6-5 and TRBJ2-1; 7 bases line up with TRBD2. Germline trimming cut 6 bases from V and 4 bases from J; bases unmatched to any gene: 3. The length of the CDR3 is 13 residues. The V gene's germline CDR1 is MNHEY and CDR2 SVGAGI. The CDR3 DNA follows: TGTGCCAGCAGCGACGGGGGGTACAATGAGCAGTTCTTC. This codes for CASSDGGYNEQFF.

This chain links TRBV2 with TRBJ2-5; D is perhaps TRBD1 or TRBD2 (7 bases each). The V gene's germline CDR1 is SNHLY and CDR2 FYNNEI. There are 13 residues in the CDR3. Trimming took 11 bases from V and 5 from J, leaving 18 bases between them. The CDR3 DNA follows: TGTGCCGAGGGGGCCGAAGCGGGGGAGACCCAGTACTTC. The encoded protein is CAEGAEAGETQYF.

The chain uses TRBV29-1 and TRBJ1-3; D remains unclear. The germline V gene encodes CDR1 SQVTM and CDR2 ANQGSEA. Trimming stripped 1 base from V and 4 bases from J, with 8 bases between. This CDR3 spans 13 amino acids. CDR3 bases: TGCAGCGTTGAAGTGACTCGCGGAAACACCATATATTTT. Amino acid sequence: CSVEVTRGNTIYF.

The CDR3 DNA reads TGTGCCAGCAGCAAATCCCCACCGGGACAGGGAGCGGAGACCCAGTACTTC. This encodes CASSKSPPGQGAETQYF. V is TRBV21-1 and J is TRBJ2-5; the table's D gene call, TRBD1, was not cross checked with the DNA. TRBV21-1 is noted as a pseudogene. The CDR3 has 17 amino acids.

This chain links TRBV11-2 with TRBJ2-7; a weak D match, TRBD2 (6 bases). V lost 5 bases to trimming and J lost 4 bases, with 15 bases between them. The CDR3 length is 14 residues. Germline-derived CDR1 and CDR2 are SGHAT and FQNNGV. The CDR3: CASSLGLARYEQYF. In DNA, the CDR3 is TGTGCCAGCAGCCTGGGACTCGCGCGTTACGAGCAGTACTTC.

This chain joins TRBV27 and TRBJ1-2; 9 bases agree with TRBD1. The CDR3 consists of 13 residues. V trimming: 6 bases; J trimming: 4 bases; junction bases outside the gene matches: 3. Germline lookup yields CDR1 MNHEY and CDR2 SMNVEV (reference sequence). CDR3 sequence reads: CASRPTGGYGYTF. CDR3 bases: TGTGCCAGCAGGCCGACAGGGGGCTATGGCTACACCTTC.

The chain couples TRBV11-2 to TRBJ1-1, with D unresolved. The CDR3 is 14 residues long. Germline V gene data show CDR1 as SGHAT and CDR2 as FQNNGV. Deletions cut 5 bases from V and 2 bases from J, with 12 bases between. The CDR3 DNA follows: TGTGCCAGCAGCACTCGAAGAGGTAACACTGAAGCTTTCTTT. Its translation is CASSTRRGNTEAFF.

The CDR3 loop is CASSYRDRGEETQYF. The CDR3 bases are TGTGCCAGCAGTTACCGGGACAGGGGGGAAGAGACCCAGTACTTC. The chain has TRBV28 and TRBJ2-5, with 11 bases matching TRBD1. The CDR3 consists of 15 residues. Germline CDR1 is MDHEN and CDR2 is SYDVKM. V gave up 4 bases and J gave up 3 bases; unmatched junction bases: 4. The variable domain in full, with the rest retrieved from reference TRBV28 and TRBJ2-5, is DVKVTQSSRYLVKRTGEKVFLECVQDMDHENMFWYRQDPGLGLRLIYFSYDVKMKEKGDIPEGYSVSREKKERFSLILESASTNQTSMYLCASSYRDRGEETQYFGPGTRLLVL.

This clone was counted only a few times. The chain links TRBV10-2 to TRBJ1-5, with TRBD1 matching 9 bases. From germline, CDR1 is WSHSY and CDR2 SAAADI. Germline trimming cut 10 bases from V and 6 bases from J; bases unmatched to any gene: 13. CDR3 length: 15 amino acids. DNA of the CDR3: TGCGCCACCCGGGGTCCGGACAGGGGTTTTCAGCCCCAGCATTTT. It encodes CATRGPDRGFQPQHF.